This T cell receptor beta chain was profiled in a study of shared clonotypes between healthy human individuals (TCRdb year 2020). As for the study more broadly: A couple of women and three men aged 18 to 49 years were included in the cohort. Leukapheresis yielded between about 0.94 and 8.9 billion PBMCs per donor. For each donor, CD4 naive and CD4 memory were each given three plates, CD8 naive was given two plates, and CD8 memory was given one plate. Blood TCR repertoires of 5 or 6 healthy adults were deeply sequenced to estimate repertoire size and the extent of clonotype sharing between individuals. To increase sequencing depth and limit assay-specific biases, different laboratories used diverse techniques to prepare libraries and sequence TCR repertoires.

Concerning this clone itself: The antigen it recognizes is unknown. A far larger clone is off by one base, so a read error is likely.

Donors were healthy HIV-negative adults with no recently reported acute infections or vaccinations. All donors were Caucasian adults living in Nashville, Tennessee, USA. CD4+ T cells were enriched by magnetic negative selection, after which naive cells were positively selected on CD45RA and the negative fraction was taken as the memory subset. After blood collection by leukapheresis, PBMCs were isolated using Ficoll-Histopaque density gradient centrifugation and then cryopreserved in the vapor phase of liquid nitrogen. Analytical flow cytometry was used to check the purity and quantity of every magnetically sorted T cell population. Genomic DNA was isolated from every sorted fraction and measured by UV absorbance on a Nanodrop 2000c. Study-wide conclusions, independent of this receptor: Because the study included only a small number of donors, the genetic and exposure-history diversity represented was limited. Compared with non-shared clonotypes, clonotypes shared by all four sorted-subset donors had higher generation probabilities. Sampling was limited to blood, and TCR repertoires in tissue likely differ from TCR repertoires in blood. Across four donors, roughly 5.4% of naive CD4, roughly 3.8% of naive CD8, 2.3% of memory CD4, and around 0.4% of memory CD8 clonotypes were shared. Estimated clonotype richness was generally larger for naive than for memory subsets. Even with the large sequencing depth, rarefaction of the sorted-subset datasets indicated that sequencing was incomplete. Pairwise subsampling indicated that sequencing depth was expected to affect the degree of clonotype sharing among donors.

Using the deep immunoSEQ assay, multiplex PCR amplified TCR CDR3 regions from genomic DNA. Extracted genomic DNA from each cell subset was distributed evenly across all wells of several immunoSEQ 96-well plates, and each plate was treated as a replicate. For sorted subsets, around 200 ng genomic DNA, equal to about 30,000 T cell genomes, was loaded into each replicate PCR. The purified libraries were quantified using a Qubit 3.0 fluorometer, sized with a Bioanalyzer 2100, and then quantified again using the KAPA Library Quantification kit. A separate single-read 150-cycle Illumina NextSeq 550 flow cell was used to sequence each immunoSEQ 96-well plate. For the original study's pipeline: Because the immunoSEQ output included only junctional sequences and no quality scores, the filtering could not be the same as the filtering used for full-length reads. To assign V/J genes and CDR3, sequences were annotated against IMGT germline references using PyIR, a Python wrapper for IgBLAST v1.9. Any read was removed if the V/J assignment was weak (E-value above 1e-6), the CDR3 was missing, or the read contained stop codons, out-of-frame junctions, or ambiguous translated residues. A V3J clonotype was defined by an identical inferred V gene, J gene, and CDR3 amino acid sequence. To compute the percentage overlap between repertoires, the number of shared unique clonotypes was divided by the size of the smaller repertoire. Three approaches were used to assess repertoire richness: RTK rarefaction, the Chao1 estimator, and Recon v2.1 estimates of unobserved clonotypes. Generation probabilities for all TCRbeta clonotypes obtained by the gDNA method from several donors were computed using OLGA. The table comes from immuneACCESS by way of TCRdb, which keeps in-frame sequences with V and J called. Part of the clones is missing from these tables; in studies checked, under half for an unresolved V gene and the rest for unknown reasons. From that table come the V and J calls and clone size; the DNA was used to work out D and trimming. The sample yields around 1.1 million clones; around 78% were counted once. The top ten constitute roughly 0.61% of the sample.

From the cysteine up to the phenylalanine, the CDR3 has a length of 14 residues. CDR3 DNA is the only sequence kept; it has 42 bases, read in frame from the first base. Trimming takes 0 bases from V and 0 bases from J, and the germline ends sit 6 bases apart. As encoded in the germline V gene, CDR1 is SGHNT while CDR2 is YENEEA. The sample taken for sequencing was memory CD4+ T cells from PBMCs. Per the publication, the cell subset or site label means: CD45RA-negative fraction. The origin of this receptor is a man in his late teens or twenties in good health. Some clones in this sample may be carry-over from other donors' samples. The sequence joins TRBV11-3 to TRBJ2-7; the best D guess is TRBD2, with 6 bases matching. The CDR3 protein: CASSLDGSSYEQYF. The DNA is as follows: TGTGCCAGCAGCTTAGACGGGAGCTCCTACGAGCAGTACTTC.